This T cell receptor beta chain is drawn from a study of vaccination and CD4 T cells after COVID-19. Study conclusions and caveats: Convalescent patients' vaccine-specific clones were spike mono-reactive in 304 of 307 cases.

The V end was cut by 3 bases, the J end by 8 bases, with 13 bases between. The CDR3 consists of 14 residues. Germline assignment: CDR1 SGHAT and CDR2 FQNNGV. Indicated treatment: 10-day PBMC culture with coronavirus spike peptide pools or control peptides (ViraFEST assay). The Oncomine TCR Beta short-read assay generated sequence data from the DNA of cultured CD4+ T cells. Genomic DNA was isolated from CD4+ T cells that had been cultured. TCRdb independently ran MiXCR on the PCR reads; one entry per CDR3 protein. This table has 11,000 to 15,000 distinct CDR3 sequences, about 53% appearing once. Note on this clonotype: The antigen is unknown.

The sample in question was CD4+ T cells from blood, cultured in vitro, obtained before SARS-CoV-2 vaccination. The chain has TRBV11-2 and TRBJ1-4; maybe TRBD1 (5 bases). The sequence derives from a human donor who had recovered from COVID-19. The CDR3 loop reads CASSFTQGHEKLFF. The CDR3 coding sequence is TGTGCCAGCAGCTTTACGCAGGGCCACGAAAAACTGTTTTTT.